This TCR beta chain was profiled in a study of blood T cell repertoires in COVID-19 (dated by TCRdb to the early 2020s). About the study as a whole: Collaborator samples came from the United States, Italy and Spain and covered acute and convalescent phases of COVID-19. A de-identified subject ID, COVID-19 status, age in years and sex were almost always included in the sample metadata. Where available, HLA class I and class II types were obtained from metadata supplied by the sample provider rather than from assay-based typing. Deeply sampled blood TCRbeta repertoires from subjects exposed to, actively infected with, or recovered from COVID-19 were included in the dataset. The material from the prospective study consisted of cDNA or gDNA derived from T cells, B-cell-depleted T cells, or PBMCs. The repertoires were released in a freely available public database meant as a resource for research on the immune response to SARS-CoV-2. The samples were drawn from the first 160 participants of the ongoing ImmuneRACE study and from 1,254 subjects provided by 6 global collaborators. What the authors observed across the whole study: The amount of clinical and demographic metadata varied by source and participant and was provided uncurated.

To note about this clone: Its antigen remains unidentified. No clone much larger than this one lies a single base away; base qualities are absent.

The immunoSEQ Assay, a bias-controlled multiplex PCR, was used to amplify TCRbeta CDR3 regions from genomic DNA. The study's processing was this. Within the assay, amplification of reference gene primers was used to estimate how many nucleated cells each sample contained. To quantify the absolute abundance of each unique TCRbeta CDR3 rearrangement, sequence reads were collapsed and filtered. For each sample, productive Simpson clonality was calculated by taking the square root of Simpson's diversity index across productive rearrangements. TCRdb limited this immuneACCESS table to in-frame rearrangements with V and J called. A share of clones is missing; checked studies link under half to unresolved V genes, and the rest is unexplained. Clone size and the V and J calls come from that table; the DNA yielded D and trimming. This sample gives approximately 61,000 clones in total; approximately 86% of them show up just once. The ten largest clones add up to about 14% of the sample.

The collaborating institutions used their own protocols to collect whole blood in K2EDTA tubes. Collaborator samples were shipped for TCRbeta analysis as frozen whole blood, isolated PBMCs, or DNA extracted from either sample type. From the cysteine up to the phenylalanine, the CDR3 has a length of 11 residues. Of all the DNA, just the CDR3 is kept, 33 bases in frame from base 1. According to the germline V gene, CDR1 reads SQVTM and CDR2 reads ANQGSEA. V gives up 3 bases and J gives up 7 bases, and the segment between their germline ends measures 9 bases. The sequence was collected from a human donor in a cohort sampled during active COVID-19. Sequenced input: peripheral blood. The chain couples TRBV29-1 to TRBJ1-1, with no reliable assignment of the D segment. The DNA sequence reads TGCAGCGTTGACAGGAGGATTGAAGCTTTCTTT. The encoded protein is CSVDRRIEAFF.